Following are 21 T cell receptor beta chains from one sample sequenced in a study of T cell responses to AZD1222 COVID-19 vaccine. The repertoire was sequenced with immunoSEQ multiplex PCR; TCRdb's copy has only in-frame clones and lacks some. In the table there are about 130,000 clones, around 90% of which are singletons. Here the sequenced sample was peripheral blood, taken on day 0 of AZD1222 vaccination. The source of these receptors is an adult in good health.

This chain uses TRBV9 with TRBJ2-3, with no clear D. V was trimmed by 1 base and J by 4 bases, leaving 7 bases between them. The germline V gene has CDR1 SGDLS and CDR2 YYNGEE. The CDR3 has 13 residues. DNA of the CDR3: TGTGCCAGCAGCGTATCCGGTGCAGATACGCAGTATTTT. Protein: CASSVSGADTQYF.

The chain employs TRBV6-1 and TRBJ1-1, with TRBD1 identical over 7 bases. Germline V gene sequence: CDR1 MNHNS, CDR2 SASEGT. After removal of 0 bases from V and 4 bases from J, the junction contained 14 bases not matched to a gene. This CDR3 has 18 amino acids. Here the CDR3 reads CASSEARGGAIASTEAFF. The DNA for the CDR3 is TGTGCCAGCAGTGAAGCGAGAGGGGGCGCCATAGCAAGCACTGAAGCTTTCTTT.

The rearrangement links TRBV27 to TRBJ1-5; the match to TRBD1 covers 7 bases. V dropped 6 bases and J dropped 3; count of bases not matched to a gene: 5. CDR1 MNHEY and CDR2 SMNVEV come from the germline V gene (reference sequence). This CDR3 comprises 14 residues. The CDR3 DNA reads TGTGCCAGCAGCCTTGACAGGGTCAATCAGCCCCAGCATTTT. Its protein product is CASSLDRVNQPQHF.

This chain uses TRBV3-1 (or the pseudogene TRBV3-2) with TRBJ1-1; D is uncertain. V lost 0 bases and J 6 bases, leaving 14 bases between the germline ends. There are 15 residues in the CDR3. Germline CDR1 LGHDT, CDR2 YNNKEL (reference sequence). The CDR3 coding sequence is TGTGCCAGCAGCCAAGAGAGGCCCCGGAGCCCTGAAGCTTTCTTT. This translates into CASSQERPRSPEAFF.

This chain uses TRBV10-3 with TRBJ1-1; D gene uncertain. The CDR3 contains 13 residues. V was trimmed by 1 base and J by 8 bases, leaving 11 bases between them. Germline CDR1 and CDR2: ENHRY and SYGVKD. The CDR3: CAISELDRVEAFF. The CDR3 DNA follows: TGTGCCATCAGTGAGTTAGACCGGGTCGAAGCTTTCTTT.

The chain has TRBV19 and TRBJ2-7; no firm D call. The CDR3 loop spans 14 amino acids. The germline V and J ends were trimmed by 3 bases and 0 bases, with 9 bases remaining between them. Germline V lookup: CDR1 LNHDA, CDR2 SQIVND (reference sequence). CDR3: CASSISGLSYEQYF. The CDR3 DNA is TGTGCCAGTAGTATTTCTGGCCTCTCCTACGAGCAGTACTTC.

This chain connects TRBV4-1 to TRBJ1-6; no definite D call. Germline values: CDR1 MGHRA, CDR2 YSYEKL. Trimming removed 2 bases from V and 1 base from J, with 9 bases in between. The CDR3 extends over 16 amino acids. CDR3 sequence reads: CASSQTEESYNSPLHF. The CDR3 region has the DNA TGCGCCAGCAGCCAAACAGAGGAATCCTATAATTCACCCCTCCACTTT.

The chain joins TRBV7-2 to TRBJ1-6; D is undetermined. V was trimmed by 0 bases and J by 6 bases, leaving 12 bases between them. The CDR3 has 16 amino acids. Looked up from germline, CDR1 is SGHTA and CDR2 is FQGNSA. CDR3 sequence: CASSLAPGSTNSPLHF. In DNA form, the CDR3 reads TGTGCCAGCAGCTTAGCGCCCGGCAGTACTAATTCACCCCTCCACTTT.

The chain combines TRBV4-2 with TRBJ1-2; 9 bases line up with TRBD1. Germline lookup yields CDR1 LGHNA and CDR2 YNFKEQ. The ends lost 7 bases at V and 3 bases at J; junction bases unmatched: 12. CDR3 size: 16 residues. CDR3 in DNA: TGTGCCAGCAACCCATTAGGGGACAGGGTGGACTATGGCTACACCTTC. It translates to CASNPLGDRVDYGYTF.

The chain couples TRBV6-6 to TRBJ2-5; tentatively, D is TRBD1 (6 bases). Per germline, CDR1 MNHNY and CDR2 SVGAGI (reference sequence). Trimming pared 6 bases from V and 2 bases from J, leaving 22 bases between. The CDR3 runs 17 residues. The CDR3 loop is CASRRGGQLIRQETQYF. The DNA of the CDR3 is TGTGCCAGCAGACGAGGAGGACAGTTGATTAGACAAGAGACCCAGTACTTC.

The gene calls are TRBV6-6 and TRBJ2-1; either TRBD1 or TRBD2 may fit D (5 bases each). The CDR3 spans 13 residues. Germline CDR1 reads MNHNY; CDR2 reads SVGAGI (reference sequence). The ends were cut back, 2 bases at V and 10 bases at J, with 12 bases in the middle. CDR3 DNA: TGTGCCAGCAGTTACGAGGGTGCAGGGGAGCAGTTCTTC. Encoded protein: CASSYEGAGEQFF.

This CDR3 is CASSPGTGLQPQHF. CDR3 coding DNA: TGTGCCAGCAGCCCTGGGACAGGGCTTCAGCCCCAGCATTTT. The chain has TRBV9 and TRBJ1-5; the match to TRBD1 covers 9 bases. V was pared by 4 bases and J by 6 bases, with 5 bases of the junction left unmatched. The germline V gene has CDR1 SGDLS and CDR2 YYNGEE. The CDR3 spans 14 residues.

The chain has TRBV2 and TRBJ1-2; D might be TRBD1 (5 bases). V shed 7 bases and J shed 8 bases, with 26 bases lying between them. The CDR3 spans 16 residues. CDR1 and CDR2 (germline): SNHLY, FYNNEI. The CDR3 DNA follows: TGTGCCAGCACCCAATTGTGGGGACTCCGGGGAGACGGCTACACCTTC. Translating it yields CASTQLWGLRGDGYTF. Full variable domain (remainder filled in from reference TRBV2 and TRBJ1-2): EPEVTQTPSHQVTQMGQEVILRCVPISNHLYFYWYRQILGQKVEFLVSFYNNEISEKSEIFDDQFSVERPDGSNFTLKIRSTKLEDSAMYFCASTQLWGLRGDGYTFGSGTRLTVV.

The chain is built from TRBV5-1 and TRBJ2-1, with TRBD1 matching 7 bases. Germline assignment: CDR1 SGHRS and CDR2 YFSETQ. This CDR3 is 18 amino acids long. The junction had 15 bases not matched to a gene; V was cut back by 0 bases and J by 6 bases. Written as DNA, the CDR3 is TGCGCCAGCAGCTTGGTAGGGGGCGCCCAAAAGTTACCCAATGAGCAGTTCTTC. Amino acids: CASSLVGGAQKLPNEQFF.

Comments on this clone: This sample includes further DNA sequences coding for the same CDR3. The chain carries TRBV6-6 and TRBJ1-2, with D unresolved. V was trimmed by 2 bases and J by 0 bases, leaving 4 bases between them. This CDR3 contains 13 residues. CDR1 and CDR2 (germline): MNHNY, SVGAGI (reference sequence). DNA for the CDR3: TGTGCCAGCAGTTACGAAGCTAACTATGGCTACACCTTC. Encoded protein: CASSYEANYGYTF.

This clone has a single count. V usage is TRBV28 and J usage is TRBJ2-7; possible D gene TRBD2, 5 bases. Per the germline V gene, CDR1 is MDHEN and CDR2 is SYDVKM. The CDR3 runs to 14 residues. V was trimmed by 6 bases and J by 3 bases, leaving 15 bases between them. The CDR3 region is CASRTRGVSYEQYF. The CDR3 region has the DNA TGTGCCAGCAGGACTCGGGGAGTTAGCTACGAGCAGTACTTC. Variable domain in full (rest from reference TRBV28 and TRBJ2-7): DVKVTQSSRYLVKRTGEKVFLECVQDMDHENMFWYRQDPGLGLRLIYFSYDVKMKEKGDIPEGYSVSREKKERFSLILESASTNQTSMYLCASRTRGVSYEQYFGPGTRLTVT.

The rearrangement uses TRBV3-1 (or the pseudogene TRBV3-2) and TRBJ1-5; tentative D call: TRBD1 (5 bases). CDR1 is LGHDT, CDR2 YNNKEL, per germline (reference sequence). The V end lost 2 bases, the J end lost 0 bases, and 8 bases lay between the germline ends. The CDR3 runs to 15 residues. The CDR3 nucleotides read TGTGCCAGCAGCCAATCGGACACTAGCAATCAGCCCCAGCATTTT. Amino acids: CASSQSDTSNQPQHF.

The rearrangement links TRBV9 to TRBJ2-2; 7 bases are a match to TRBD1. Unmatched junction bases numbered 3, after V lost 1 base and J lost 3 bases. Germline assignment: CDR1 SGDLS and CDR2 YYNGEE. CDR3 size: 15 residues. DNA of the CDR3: TGTGCCAGCAGCGTAACAGGGGTTTACACCGGGGAGCTGTTTTTT. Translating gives CASSVTGVYTGELFF. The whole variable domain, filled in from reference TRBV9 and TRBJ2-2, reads DSGVTQTPKHLITATGQRVTLRCSPRSGDLSVYWYQQSLDQGLQFLIQYYNGEERAKGNILERFSAQQFPDLHSELNLSSLELGDSALYFCASSVTGVYTGELFFGEGSRLTVL.

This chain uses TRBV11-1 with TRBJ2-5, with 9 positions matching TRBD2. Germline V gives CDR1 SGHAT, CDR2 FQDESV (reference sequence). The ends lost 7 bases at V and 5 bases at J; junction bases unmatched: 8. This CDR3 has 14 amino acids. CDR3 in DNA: TGTGCCAGCACTCGTTGGCGGGGGGGGGAGACCCAGTACTTC. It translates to CASTRWRGGETQYF. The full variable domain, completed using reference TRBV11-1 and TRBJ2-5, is EAEVAQSPRYKITEKSQAVAFWCDPISGHATLYWYRQILGQGPELLVQFQDESVVDDSQLPKDRFSAERLKGVDSTLKIQPAELGDSAMYLCASTRWRGGETQYFGPGTRLLVL.

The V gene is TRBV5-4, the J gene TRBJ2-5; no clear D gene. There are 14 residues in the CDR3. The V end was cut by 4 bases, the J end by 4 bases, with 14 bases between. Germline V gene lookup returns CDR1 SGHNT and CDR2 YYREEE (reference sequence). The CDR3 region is CASSLVPRAETQYF. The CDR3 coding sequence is TGTGCCAGCAGCCTAGTCCCGAGAGCAGAGACCCAGTACTTC.

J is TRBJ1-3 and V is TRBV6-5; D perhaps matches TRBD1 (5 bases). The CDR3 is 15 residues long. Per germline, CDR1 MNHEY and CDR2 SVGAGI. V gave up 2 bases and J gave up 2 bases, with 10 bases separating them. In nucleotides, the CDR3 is TGTGCCAGCAGTTACACGGGGGGACCTGGAAACACCATATATTTT. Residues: CASSYTGGPGNTIYF.